This entry lists 27 T cell receptor beta chains sequenced from one sample in a study of blood T cell repertoires in COVID-19. Only in-frame clones appear in the TCRdb table, and some are missing; sequencing was by immunoSEQ multiplex PCR. Here the sample spans about 150,000 clones, around 78% being singletons. Sequencing input: peripheral blood. These receptors all come from a man older than 75 with acute or convalescent COVID-19.

In this sample, this clone turned up once. The rearrangement links TRBV29-1 to TRBJ2-1; 12 bases line up with TRBD2. V was pared by 0 bases and J by 10 bases, with 4 bases of the junction left unmatched. The CDR3 is made up of 14 amino acids. Germline CDR1 is SQVTM and CDR2 is ANQGSEA. The CDR3 spells CSVEDPGLAGEQFF. CDR3 nucleotides: TGCAGCGTTGAAGACCCAGGACTAGCGGGGGAGCAGTTCTTC.

The V call is TRBV6-5, the J call TRBJ1-1, with 12 bases lining up with TRBD1. The CDR3 totals 15 residues. Germline CDR1 is MNHEY and CDR2 is SVGAGI. V lost 7 bases, J lost 8 bases, and 11 bases stayed unmatched. CDR3 in amino acids: CASTYAGTGGWEAFF. The DNA of the CDR3 is TGTGCCAGCACCTACGCCGGGACAGGGGGCTGGGAAGCTTTCTTT.

The V and J genes are TRBV9 and TRBJ1-5, with 7 bases lining up with TRBD1. Germline V gene lookup returns CDR1 SGDLS and CDR2 YYNGEE. V lost 0 bases and J lost 1; bases outside the gene matches: 4. This CDR3 has 16 residues. DNA of the CDR3: TGTGCCAGCAGCGTAGGGGCAGGGGGGAGCAATCAGCCCCAGCATTTT. It is translated as CASSVGAGGSNQPQHF.

The DNA for the CDR3 is TGTGCCTGGAGTCCTTCCCCTCGGGCGGGGGGCTACACCTTC. This codes for CAWSPSPRAGGYTF. V is TRBV30 and J is TRBJ1-2; D unclear. This CDR3 region has 14 residues. Germline CDR1 reads GTSNPN; CDR2 reads SVGIG (reference sequence). V was cut by 2 bases and J by 8 bases, with 18 bases left in between.

The chain combines TRBV28 with TRBJ2-1; D possibly corresponds to TRBD2 (6 bases). Germline V gives CDR1 MDHEN, CDR2 SYDVKM. V lost 6 bases to trimming and J lost 3 bases, with 15 bases between them. CDR3 length: 15 residues. This CDR3 is CASSKRVNNYNEQFF. CDR3 in DNA: TGTGCCAGCAGCAAGCGGGTCAATAACTACAATGAGCAGTTCTTC.

V gene TRBV7-2 combines with J gene TRBJ1-2; 7 nucleotides align to TRBD1. This CDR3 contains 15 residues. Trimming removed 1 base from V and 2 bases from J; junction bases left unmatched: 4. Looked up from germline, CDR1 is SGHTA and CDR2 is FQGNSA. The CDR3 DNA follows: TGTGCCAGCAGCTTAGGGACAGGTGGGAACTATGGCTACACCTTC. This translates into CASSLGTGGNYGYTF.

This clone was found once. V gene TRBV7-3 combines with J gene TRBJ1-2; D is perhaps TRBD1 (6 bases). In germline, CDR1 is SGHTA, CDR2 FQGTGA. V lost 8 bases and J 3 bases, leaving 22 bases between the germline ends. This CDR3 is 16 amino acids long. The CDR3 loop is CASLPWHRAPDYGYTF. The CDR3 region has the DNA TGTGCCAGCCTCCCCTGGCACAGGGCCCCCGACTATGGCTACACCTTC.

The DNA for the CDR3 is TGTGCCAGCGGACAGGGACCCTACAATGAGCAGTTCTTC. Its translation is CASGQGPYNEQFF. V usage is TRBV11-3 and J usage is TRBJ2-1, with 8 bases aligning to TRBD1. The V gene's germline CDR1 is SGHNT and CDR2 YENEEA. This CDR3 contains 13 residues. The V gene end was trimmed by 8 bases and the J gene end by 2 bases; junction bases not matched to a gene: 2.

This sequence joins TRBV5-4 and TRBJ1-1; D perhaps matches TRBD1 (5 bases). With 0 bases removed from V and 3 bases from J, the gap between germline ends came to 12 bases. CDR1 is SGHNT and CDR2 is YYREEE in the germline V gene (reference sequence). The CDR3 is 15 amino acids. Here the CDR3 DNA reads TGTGCCAGCAGCTTGGATAACCGCAGGGACACTGAAGCTTTCTTT. Residues: CASSLDNRRDTEAFF.

This clone showed up just a few times. V and J are TRBV19 and TRBJ1-4; 9 bases are shared with TRBD1. Germline V lookup: CDR1 LNHDA, CDR2 SQIVND (reference sequence). The CDR3 spans 16 residues. Trimming at V came to 4 bases and at J to 1 base, leaving 4 bases not matched to a gene. The CDR3 spells CASSNDRGGTNEKLFF. The CDR3 nucleotides read TGTGCCAGTAGTAATGACAGGGGGGGAACTAATGAAAAACTGTTTTTT. Full variable domain (remainder filled in from reference TRBV19 and TRBJ1-4): DGGITQSPKYLFRKEGQNVTLSCEQNLNHDAMYWYRQDPGQGLRLIYYSQIVNDFQKGDIAEGYSVSREKKESFPLTVTSAQKNPTAFYLCASSNDRGGTNEKLFFGSGTQLSVL.

The chain uses TRBV7-2 and TRBJ1-1; tentative D call: TRBD1 (5 bases). Trimming left V 5 bases short and J 4 bases short, with 14 bases between. The CDR3 spans 14 residues. The V gene's germline CDR1 is SGHTA and CDR2 FQGNSA. The CDR3 sequence is CASSQILGVTEAFF. CDR3 nucleotides: TGTGCCAGCAGCCAAATCCTAGGGGTCACTGAAGCTTTCTTT.

This rearrangement joins TRBV7-2 to TRBJ2-3, with 8 bases matching TRBD2. The CDR3 covers 15 residues. Germline V lookup: CDR1 SGHTA, CDR2 FQGNSA. J lost 4 bases, V lost 3 bases, and 6 bases had no gene match. CDR3 nucleotide sequence: TGTGCCAGCAGCTTGTCGGGGGGGCGCGCAGATACGCAGTATTTT. Translated, it gives CASSLSGGRADTQYF.

The V and J genes are TRBV5-6 and TRBJ1-1; D possibly corresponds to TRBD1 (6 bases). CDR1 and CDR2 (germline): SGHDT, YYEEEE. V shed 0 bases and J shed 2 bases, with 14 bases lying between them. The CDR3 contains 16 residues. CDR3 amino acids: CASSLAPGAFNTEAFF. DNA for the CDR3: TGTGCCAGCAGCTTGGCTCCAGGGGCCTTTAACACTGAAGCTTTCTTT.

Only a few counts were recorded for this clone. Its ends do not fully match the called genes, so a read error is possible. The chain combines TRBV12-3 or TRBV12-4 with TRBJ1-2, with D possibly TRBD1 on 5 matching bases. CDR3 size: 13 residues. The CDR3 region has the DNA TGTGCCAGCAATTTACAGGAAAACTATGGCTACACCTTC. It yields the protein CASNLQENYGYTF.

J is TRBJ1-1 and V is TRBV7-8; 8 bases agree with TRBD1. Trimming at V came to 6 bases and at J to 3 bases, leaving 12 bases not matched to a gene. CDR1 is SGHVS, CDR2 FQNEAQ, per germline. The CDR3 loop spans 16 amino acids. CDR3: CASREGTGNWDTEAFF. DNA for the CDR3: TGTGCCAGCAGAGAGGGGACAGGTAATTGGGACACTGAAGCTTTCTTT.

The chain couples TRBV5-1 to TRBJ1-3; no firm D call. Trimming removed 5 bases at V and 0 bases at J, with 9 bases between. Per germline, CDR1 SGHRS and CDR2 YFSETQ. The CDR3 covers 14 residues. The DNA of the CDR3 is TGCGCCAGCAGAATACAAACCTCTGGAAACACCATATATTTT. Translated, it gives CASRIQTSGNTIYF.

Only a few counts were recorded for this clone. The J gene is TRBJ1-1, the V gene TRBV2, with 9 nucleotides matching TRBD1. There are 15 residues in the CDR3. Germline CDR1 and CDR2: SNHLY and FYNNEI. Losses at the gene ends were 5 bases for V and 4 bases for J; bases not matched to a gene: 8. CDR3 region: CASSFSTGGSTEAFF. The CDR3 DNA follows: TGTGCCAGCAGTTTTTCGACAGGGGGTAGCACTGAAGCTTTCTTT. Filled out from reference TRBV2 and TRBJ1-1, the complete variable domain reads EPEVTQTPSHQVTQMGQEVILRCVPISNHLYFYWYRQILGQKVEFLVSFYNNEISEKSEIFDDQFSVERPDGSNFTLKIRSTKLEDSAMYFCASSFSTGGSTEAFFGQGTRLTVV.

This chain joins TRBV29-1 and TRBJ1-1; TRBD1 aligns across 9 bases. J gave up 3 bases and V 6 bases, and 5 bases lay outside the gene matches. CDR3 length: 13 amino acids. Germline V gene sequence: CDR1 SQVTM, CDR2 ANQGSEA. DNA of the CDR3: TGCAGCGTGGACAGGGGCGGGTACACTGAAGCTTTCTTT. Its protein is CSVDRGGYTEAFF.

The V and J genes are TRBV7-2 and TRBJ2-5, with 8 positions matching TRBD1. Germline lookup yields CDR1 SGHTA and CDR2 FQGNSA. J was trimmed by 4 bases and V by 3 bases; bases with no gene match: 7. The length of the CDR3 is 15 residues. In DNA form, the CDR3 reads TGTGCCAGCAGCTTTAGTCAGGGGGCGGGAGAGACCCAGTACTTC. It yields the protein CASSFSQGAGETQYF. Full variable domain (rest looked up from reference TRBV7-2 and TRBJ2-5): GAGVSQSPSNKVTEKGKDVELRCDPISGHTALYWYRQSLGQGLEFLIYFQGNSAPDKSGLPSDRFSAERTGGSVSTLTIQRTQQEDSAVYLCASSFSQGAGETQYFGPGTRLLVL.

V and J are TRBV2 and TRBJ1-3; D is unresolved. Trimming left V 5 bases short and J 3 bases short, with 14 bases between. Per the germline V gene, CDR1 is SNHLY and CDR2 is FYNNEI. The CDR3 spans 15 residues. CDR3 coding DNA: TGTGCCAGCAGTTACCAGAGGCCGCTTGGAAACACCATATATTTT. This translates into CASSYQRPLGNTIYF.

The J gene is TRBJ2-7, the V gene TRBV6-5, with TRBD1 matching over 9 bases. Germline V gene sequence: CDR1 MNHEY, CDR2 SVGAGI. The ends lost 0 bases at V and 2 bases at J; junction bases unmatched: 2. CDR3 size: 15 residues. In DNA form, the CDR3 reads TGTGCCAGCAGTTACTCTGGGACAGGGACCTACGAGCAGTACTTC. Amino acid sequence: CASSYSGTGTYEQYF.

The rearrangement uses TRBV3-1 (or the pseudogene TRBV3-2) and TRBJ2-1; D not certain. The CDR3 is 14 amino acids. The V end lost 4 bases, the J end lost 4 bases, and 11 bases lay between the germline ends. The germline gives CDR1 LGHDT, CDR2 YNNKEL (reference sequence). The CDR3 DNA sequence: TGTGCCAGCAGCCCGCTGAGGTTTTACAATGAGCAGTTCTTC. Translated: CASSPLRFYNEQFF.

The rearrangement links TRBV28 to TRBJ2-3; no reliable D call. V was cut by 4 bases and J by 4 bases, with 12 bases left in between. Germline CDR1 is MDHEN and CDR2 is SYDVKM. The CDR3 runs 14 residues. CDR3 amino acids: CASSWQIISDTQYF. The CDR3 DNA follows: TGTGCCAGCAGTTGGCAGATAATCTCAGATACGCAGTATTTT.

This clone was found once. This chain uses TRBV27 with TRBJ1-4; 8 nucleotides agree with TRBD1. Looked up from germline, CDR1 is MNHEY and CDR2 is SMNVEV (reference sequence). The length of the CDR3 is 16 residues. V shed 5 bases and J 3 bases; nucleotides not matched to a gene: 8. CDR3 amino acids: CASSPNQQGANEKLFF. The CDR3 DNA sequence: TGTGCCAGCAGTCCGAATCAACAGGGGGCTAATGAAAAACTGTTTTTT.

The chain employs TRBV6-1 and TRBJ2-7; no definite D call. V lost 2 bases and J 5 bases, leaving 13 bases between the germline ends. The CDR3 loop spans 14 amino acids. CDR1 and CDR2 from the germline V gene are MNHNS and SASEGT. The CDR3 nucleotides are TGTGCCAGCAGTGAAATGTATGGCCTCAACGAGCAGTACGTC. Translated, it gives CASSEMYGLNEQYV.

A few counts support this clone. The rearrangement joins TRBV15 to TRBJ1-6; TRBD1 is a possible D gene (6 bases). CDR3 length: 17 residues. Germline V gene lookup returns CDR1 LNHNV and CDR2 YYDKDF (reference sequence). The V end was cut by 0 bases, the J end by 6 bases, with 15 bases between. The CDR3 reads CATSRDPLGQSNSPLHF. DNA of the CDR3: TGTGCCACCAGCAGAGATCCTTTAGGACAGTCTAATTCACCCCTCCACTTT.

The V and J genes are TRBV6-5 and TRBJ1-2; the match to TRBD1 covers 7 bases. The J segment lost 5 bases and the V segment lost 0 bases, leaving 3 bases of the junction unmatched. The CDR3 runs to 14 residues. Per germline, CDR1 MNHEY and CDR2 SVGAGI. CDR3 amino acids: CASSYSGTEYGYTF. CDR3 DNA: TGTGCCAGCAGTTACTCCGGGACAGAATATGGCTACACCTTC.